What follows is one TCR beta chain and its context. This record belongs to a study of graft-versus-host responses after intestinal transplantation. Germline loops: CDR1 SGHNT, CDR2 YYREEE (reference sequence). Trimming left V 1 base short and J 9 bases short, with 11 bases between. The CDR3 is 13 amino acids. Sequencing was performed with immunoSEQ multiplex PCR; in TCRdb, only in-frame clones are kept and a portion is missing. The sample records 7,700 or so clones, 30% being singletons. The receptor was derived from a human patient who was an organ donor for intestinal transplantation. The sequenced sample was alloreactive CD4+ T cells from a mixed lymphocyte reaction culture, obtained before transplantation. As to subset: CFSE-low proliferating T cells sorted from approximately six-day pre-transplant mixed lymphocyte reaction (GvH or HvG direction). The chain couples TRBV5-4 to TRBJ2-1; tentative D call: TRBD1 (6 bases). The chain's CDR3 is CASSLPRGSEQFF. The CDR3 DNA sequence: TGTGCCAGCAGCTTGCCTAGGGGGAGTGAGCAGTTCTTC. The variable domain in full, with the rest retrieved from reference TRBV5-4 and TRBJ2-1, is ETGVTQSPTHLIKTRGQQVTLRCSSQSGHNTVSWYQQALGQGPQFIFQYYREEENGRGNFPPRFSGLQFPNYSSELNVNALELDDSALYLCASSLPRGSEQFFGPGTRLTVL.